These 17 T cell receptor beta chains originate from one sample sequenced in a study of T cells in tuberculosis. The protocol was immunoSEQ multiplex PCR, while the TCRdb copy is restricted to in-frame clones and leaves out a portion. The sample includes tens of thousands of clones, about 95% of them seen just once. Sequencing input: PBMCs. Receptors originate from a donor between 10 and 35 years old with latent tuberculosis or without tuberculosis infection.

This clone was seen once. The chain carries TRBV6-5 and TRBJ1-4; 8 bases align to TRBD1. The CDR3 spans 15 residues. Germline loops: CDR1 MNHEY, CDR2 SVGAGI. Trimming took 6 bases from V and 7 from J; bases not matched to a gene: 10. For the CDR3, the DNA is TGTGCCAGCAGCCCCTCGACAGGGGATCGTGAAAAACTGTTTTTT. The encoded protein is CASSPSTGDREKLFF.

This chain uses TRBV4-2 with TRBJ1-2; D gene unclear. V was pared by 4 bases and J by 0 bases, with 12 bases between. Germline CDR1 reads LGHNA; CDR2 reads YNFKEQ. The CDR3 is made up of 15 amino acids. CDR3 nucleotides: TGTGCCAGCAGCCCCGAGGAGGGAGCTAACTATGGCTACACCTTC. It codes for CASSPEEGANYGYTF.

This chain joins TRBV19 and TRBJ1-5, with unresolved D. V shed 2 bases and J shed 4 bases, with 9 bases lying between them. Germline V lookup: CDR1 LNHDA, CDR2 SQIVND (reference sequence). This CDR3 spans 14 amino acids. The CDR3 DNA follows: TGTGCCAGTAGTATAAACAGCCGGAATCAGCCCCAGCATTTT. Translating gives CASSINSRNQPQHF.

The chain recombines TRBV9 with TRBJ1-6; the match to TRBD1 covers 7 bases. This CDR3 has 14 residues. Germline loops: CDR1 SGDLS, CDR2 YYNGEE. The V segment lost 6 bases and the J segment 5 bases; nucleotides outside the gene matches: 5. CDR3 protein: CASTRGQDNSPLHF. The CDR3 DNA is TGTGCCAGCACGAGGGGGCAAGATAATTCACCCCTCCACTTT.

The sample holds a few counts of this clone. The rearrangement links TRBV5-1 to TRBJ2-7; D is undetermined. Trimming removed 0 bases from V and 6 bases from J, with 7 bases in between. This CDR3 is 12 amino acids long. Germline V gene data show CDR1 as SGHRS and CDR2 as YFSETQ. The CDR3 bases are TGCGCCAGCAGCTTGGGGGCTGGCGAGCAGTACTTC. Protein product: CASSLGAGEQYF.

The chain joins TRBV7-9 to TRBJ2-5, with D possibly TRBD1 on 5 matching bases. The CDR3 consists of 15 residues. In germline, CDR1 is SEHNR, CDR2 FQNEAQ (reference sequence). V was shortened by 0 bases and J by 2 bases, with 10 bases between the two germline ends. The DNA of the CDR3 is TGTGCCAGCAGCTTAGCGTTAGCAGGGCAAGAGACCCAGTACTTC. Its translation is CASSLALAGQETQYF.

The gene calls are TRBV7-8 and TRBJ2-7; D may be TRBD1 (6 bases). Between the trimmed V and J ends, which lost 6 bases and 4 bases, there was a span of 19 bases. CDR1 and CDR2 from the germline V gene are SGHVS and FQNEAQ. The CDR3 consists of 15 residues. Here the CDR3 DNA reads TGTGCCAGCAGATCAAGGGCGACAGGTCCTTACGAGCAGTACTTC. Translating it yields CASRSRATGPYEQYF.

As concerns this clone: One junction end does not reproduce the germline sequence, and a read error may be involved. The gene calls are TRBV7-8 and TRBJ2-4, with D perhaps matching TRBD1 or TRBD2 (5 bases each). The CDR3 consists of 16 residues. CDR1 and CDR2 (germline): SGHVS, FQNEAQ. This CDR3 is CASSLALLGQGSIQYF. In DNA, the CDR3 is TGTGCCAGCAGCCTAGCACTTTTGGGGCAGGGTAGCATTCAGTACTTC. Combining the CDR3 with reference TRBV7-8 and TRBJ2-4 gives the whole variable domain GAGVSQSPRYKVAKRGQDVALRCDPISGHVSLFWYQQALGQGPEFLTYFQNEAQLDKSGLPSDRFFAERPEGSVSTLKIQRTQQEDSAVYLCASSLALLGQGSIQYFGAGTRLSVL.

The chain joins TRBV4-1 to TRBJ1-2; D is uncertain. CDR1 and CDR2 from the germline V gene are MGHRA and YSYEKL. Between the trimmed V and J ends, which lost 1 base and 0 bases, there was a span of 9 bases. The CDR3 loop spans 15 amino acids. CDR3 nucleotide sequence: TGCGCCAGCAGCCAAGGATTCCCAGCTAACTATGGCTACACCTTC. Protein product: CASSQGFPANYGYTF.

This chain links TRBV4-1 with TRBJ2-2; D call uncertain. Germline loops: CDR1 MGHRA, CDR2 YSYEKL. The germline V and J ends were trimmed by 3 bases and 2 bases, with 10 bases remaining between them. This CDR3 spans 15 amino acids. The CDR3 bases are TGCGCCAGCAGCCATATCCCGGGTAACACCGGGGAGCTGTTTTTT. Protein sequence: CASSHIPGNTGELFF.

The CDR3: CASSPPGTGIFNEQFF. The CDR3 region has the DNA TGTGCCAGCTCACCACCCGGGACAGGGATATTCAATGAGCAGTTCTTC. This chain uses TRBV18 with TRBJ2-1; 9 nucleotides line up with TRBD1. Per germline, CDR1 KGHSH and CDR2 LQKENI. J gave up 6 bases and V 0 bases, and 6 bases lay outside the gene matches. This CDR3 is 16 amino acids long.

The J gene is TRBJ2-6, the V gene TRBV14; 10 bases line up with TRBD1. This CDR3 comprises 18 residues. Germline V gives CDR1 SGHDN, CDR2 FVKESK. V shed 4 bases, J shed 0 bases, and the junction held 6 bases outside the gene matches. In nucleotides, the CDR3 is TGTGCCAGCAGCCGAAGGACAGGGGGAGTCTCTGGGGCCAACGTCCTGACTTTC. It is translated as CASSRRTGGVSGANVLTF. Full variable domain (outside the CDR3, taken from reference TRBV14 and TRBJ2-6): EAGVTQFPSHSVIEKGQTVTLRCDPISGHDNLYWYRRVMGKEIKFLLHFVKESKQDESGMPNNRFLAERTGGTYSTLKVQPAELEDSGVYFCASSRRTGGVSGANVLTFGAGSRLTVL.

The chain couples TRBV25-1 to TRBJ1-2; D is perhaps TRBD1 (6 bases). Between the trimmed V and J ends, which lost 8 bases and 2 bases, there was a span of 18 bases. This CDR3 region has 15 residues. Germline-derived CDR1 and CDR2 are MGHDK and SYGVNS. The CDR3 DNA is TGTGCCAGCTCCAGGACAGCTAAAGGGAACTATGGCTACACCTTC. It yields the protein CASSRTAKGNYGYTF.

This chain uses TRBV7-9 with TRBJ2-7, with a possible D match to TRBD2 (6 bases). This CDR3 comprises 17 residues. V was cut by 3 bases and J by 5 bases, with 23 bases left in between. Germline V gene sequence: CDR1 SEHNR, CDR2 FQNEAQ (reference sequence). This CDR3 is CASSFLGGEVLPDEQYF. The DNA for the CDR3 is TGTGCCAGCAGCTTCCTAGGCGGGGAGGTCCTTCCGGACGAGCAGTACTTC.

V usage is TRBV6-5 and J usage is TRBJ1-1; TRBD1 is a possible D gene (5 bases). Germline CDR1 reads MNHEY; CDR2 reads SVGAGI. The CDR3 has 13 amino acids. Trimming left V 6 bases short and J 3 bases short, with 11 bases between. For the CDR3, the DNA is TGTGCCAGCAGGGGAGGGGTTTACACTGAAGCTTTCTTT. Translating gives CASRGGVYTEAFF.

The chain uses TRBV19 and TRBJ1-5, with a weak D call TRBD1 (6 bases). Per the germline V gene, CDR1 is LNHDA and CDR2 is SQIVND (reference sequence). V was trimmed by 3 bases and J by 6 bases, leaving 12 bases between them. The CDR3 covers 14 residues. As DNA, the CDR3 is TGTGCCAGTAGTATTATACAGGGATTTCAGCCCCAGCATTTT. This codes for CASSIIQGFQPQHF.

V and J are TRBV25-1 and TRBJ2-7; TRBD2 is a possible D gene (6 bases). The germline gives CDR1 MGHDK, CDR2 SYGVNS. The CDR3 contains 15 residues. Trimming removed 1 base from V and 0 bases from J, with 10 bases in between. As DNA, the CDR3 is TGTGCCAGCAGTGAATTAGACGGGAGCTCCTACGAGCAGTACTTC. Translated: CASSELDGSSYEQYF.